The clone carrying this T cell receptor beta chain was counted at least ten times. This record comes from a study of early T cells in non-severe SARS-CoV-2 infection. Per the germline V gene, CDR1 is SGHAT and CDR2 is FQNNGV. Deletions cut 3 bases from V and 2 bases from J, with 10 bases between. CDR3 length: 15 residues. MiXCR was run by TCRdb on the 5' RACE reads, yielding one entry per CDR3 protein. The sample contains tens of thousands of distinct CDR3 sequences, more than 8.5% of which appear only once. The chain carries TRBV11-2 and TRBJ1-4; D possibly corresponds to TRBD1 (5 bases). The sequence derives from an adult who was a healthcare worker with PCR-confirmed SARS-CoV-2 infection or an uninfected control (not recorded which). Sequencing input: whole blood. DNA of the CDR3: TGTGCCAGCAGCTTGGGCAGGGTTACTAATGAAAAACTGTTTTTT. This encodes CASSLGRVTNEKLFF. Together with reference TRBV11-2 and TRBJ1-4, the CDR3 gives the full variable domain: EAGVAQSPRYKIIEKRQSVAFWCNPISGHATLYWYQQILGQGPKLLIQFQNNGVVDDSQLPKDRFSAERLKGVDSTLKIQPAKLEDSAVYLCASSLGRVTNEKLFFGSGTQLSVL.